The 20 T cell receptor beta chains presented below share a single source sample, sequenced in a study of blood T cell repertoires in COVID-19. This table comes from immunoSEQ multiplex PCR, and its TCRdb copy is limited to in-frame clones, with some not included. The sample includes fewer than 110,000 clones, about 89% seen only once; the top ten take roughly 17%. The sequenced sample consisted of peripheral blood. These receptors came from a man aged 50 to 60 with acute or convalescent COVID-19.

CDR3 nucleotide sequence: TGTGCCAGCAGCTTAGGCAGATACAATGAGCAGTTCTTC. This sequence encodes CASSLGRYNEQFF. The chain is built from TRBV11-3 and TRBJ2-1, with D unresolved. Germline values: CDR1 SGHNT, CDR2 YENEEA. The CDR3 loop spans 13 amino acids. V was shortened by 1 base and J by 4 bases, with 5 bases between the two germline ends.

This clone appeared a few times. The chain uses TRBV3-1 (or the pseudogene TRBV3-2) and TRBJ2-7; 9 bases line up with TRBD1. The CDR3 spans 14 residues. Germline-derived CDR1 and CDR2 are LGHDT and YNNKEL (reference sequence). The V and J ends lost 0 bases and 9 bases, in that order; junction bases with no gene match: 6. The CDR3 reads CASSQDLTGGGQYF. For the CDR3, the DNA is TGTGCCAGCAGCCAAGATTTAACAGGGGGCGGGCAGTACTTC.

This chain uses TRBV5-5 with TRBJ2-3; 7 nucleotides align to TRBD1. Germline CDR1 and CDR2: SGHKS and YYEKEE (reference sequence). This CDR3 is 15 amino acids long. J was trimmed by 2 bases and V by 4 bases; bases with no gene match: 7. In DNA form, the CDR3 reads TGTGCCAGCAGCGGATCGGGACAGACCACAGATACGCAGTATTTT. As protein: CASSGSGQTTDTQYF.

V gene TRBV3-1 (or the pseudogene TRBV3-2) combines with J gene TRBJ2-1; no reliable D call. The CDR3 is 14 residues long. Germline CDR1 LGHDT, CDR2 YNNKEL (reference sequence). Trimming cost V 1 base and J 5 bases, with 9 bases left between them. The CDR3 DNA reads TGTGCCAGCAGCCAAGCTTACCTAAACAATGAGCAGTTCTTC. Its protein product is CASSQAYLNNEQFF.

This chain joins TRBV19 and TRBJ1-4; D remains unclear. The CDR3 contains 16 residues. Germline loops: CDR1 LNHDA, CDR2 SQIVND (reference sequence). Deletions cut 1 base from V and 6 bases from J, with 15 bases between. CDR3 DNA: TGTGCCAGTAGTATAGCGGGAGGAGACTTGGATGAAAAACTGTTTTTT. This encodes CASSIAGGDLDEKLFF.

V gene TRBV2 combines with J gene TRBJ2-3; tentatively, D is TRBD2 (5 bases). CDR3 length: 13 amino acids. CDR1 is SNHLY and CDR2 is FYNNEI in the germline V gene. V lost 2 bases, J lost 2 bases, and 5 bases lay in between. CDR3 sequence: CASSERDTDTQYF. The CDR3 DNA is TGTGCCAGCAGTGAACGGGACACAGATACGCAGTATTTT.

V usage is TRBV3-1 (or the pseudogene TRBV3-2) and J usage is TRBJ2-5; the D is unclear. V was cut by 4 bases and J by 5 bases, with 8 bases left in between. The CDR3 sequence is 12 residues long. Germline V CDR1 and CDR2: LGHDT, YNNKEL (reference sequence). The DNA of the CDR3 is TGTGCCAGCAGCCCCGTGGGCGAGACCCAGTACTTC. It yields the protein CASSPVGETQYF.

The chain carries TRBV11-2 and TRBJ1-6, with D maybe TRBD1 (5 bases). Trimming took 3 bases from V and 6 from J, leaving 15 bases between them. CDR3 length: 16 residues. Germline assignment: CDR1 SGHAT and CDR2 FQNNGV. The CDR3 sequence is CASSLSPGLLNSPLHF. The DNA for the CDR3 is TGTGCCAGCAGCTTGTCGCCGGGACTTCTTAATTCACCCCTCCACTTT.

V gene TRBV7-8 combines with J gene TRBJ2-7, with 13 bases aligning to TRBD2. Germline V lookup: CDR1 SGHVS, CDR2 FQNEAQ. The CDR3 spans 15 residues. V was pared by 5 bases and J by 2 bases, with 3 bases of the junction left unmatched. CDR3 residues: CASSQTSGGPYEQYF. The DNA for the CDR3 is TGTGCCAGCAGCCAGACTAGCGGGGGGCCCTACGAGCAGTACTTC. Supplemented by reference TRBV7-8 and TRBJ2-7, the full variable domain reads GAGVSQSPRYKVAKRGQDVALRCDPISGHVSLFWYQQALGQGPEFLTYFQNEAQLDKSGLPSDRFFAERPEGSVSTLKIQRTQQEDSAVYLCASSQTSGGPYEQYFGPGTRLTVT.

The chain carries TRBV5-1 and TRBJ2-5; TRBD2 matches 8 bases. The CDR3 has 15 amino acids. The V gene end was trimmed by 1 base and the J gene end by 0 bases; junction bases not matched to a gene: 2. Germline CDR1 and CDR2: SGHRS and YFSETQ. CDR3: CASSLQRGNQETQYF. CDR3 bases: TGCGCCAGCAGCTTGCAGCGGGGGAACCAAGAGACCCAGTACTTC.

V is TRBV6-2 or TRBV6-3 and J is TRBJ2-7, with TRBD2 matching 12 bases. The CDR3 is 15 amino acids. The ends lost 5 bases at V and 5 bases at J; junction bases unmatched: 7. Germline CDR1 MNHEY, CDR2 SVGEGT. In nucleotides, the CDR3 is TGTGCCAGCAGTCCCGGACTAGCGGGGTGGGACGAGCAGTACTTC. Translating gives CASSPGLAGWDEQYF.

V usage is TRBV27 and J usage is TRBJ2-3; D not resolved. CDR1 is MNHEY and CDR2 is SMNVEV in the germline V gene (reference sequence). This CDR3 spans 14 amino acids. Trimming stripped 7 bases from V and 2 bases from J, with 13 bases between. The CDR3 nucleotides are TGTGCCAGCAAGCCCGCATCTGTCACAGATACGCAGTATTTT. Protein: CASKPASVTDTQYF.

This chain links TRBV4-2 with TRBJ1-5, with TRBD1 identical over 7 bases. The germline V gene encodes CDR1 LGHNA and CDR2 YNFKEQ. This CDR3 has 15 residues. After removal of 6 bases from V and 1 base from J, the junction contained 6 bases not matched to a gene. CDR3 amino acids: CASRDRALSNQPQHF. CDR3 bases: TGTGCCAGCAGAGACAGGGCCCTAAGCAATCAGCCCCAGCATTTT.

V and J are TRBV7-2 and TRBJ2-5; TRBD2 matches at 15 bases. V shed 1 base and J 1 base; nucleotides not matched to a gene: 1. The CDR3 spans 17 residues. Germline V CDR1 and CDR2: SGHTA, FQGNSA. CDR3 in DNA: TGTGCCAGCAGCTTAGGGACTAGCGGGGGGGTCCAAGAGACCCAGTACTTC. It specifies CASSLGTSGGVQETQYF.

The V gene is TRBV11-2, the J gene TRBJ2-7, with D possibly TRBD2 on 5 matching bases. The CDR3 has 14 amino acids. Germline loops: CDR1 SGHAT, CDR2 FQNNGV. With 4 bases removed from V and 1 base from J, the gap between germline ends came to 11 bases. The CDR3 DNA reads TGTGCCAGCAGCTATTCAAGCGGATCCTACGAGCAGTACTTC. Translating gives CASSYSSGSYEQYF. Combining the CDR3 with reference TRBV11-2 and TRBJ2-7 gives the whole variable domain EAGVAQSPRYKIIEKRQSVAFWCNPISGHATLYWYQQILGQGPKLLIQFQNNGVVDDSQLPKDRFSAERLKGVDSTLKIQPAKLEDSAVYLCASSYSSGSYEQYFGPGTRLTVT.

This chain uses TRBV5-5 with TRBJ1-5; TRBD1 aligns across 8 bases. Germline assignment: CDR1 SGHKS and CDR2 YYEKEE (reference sequence). Unmatched junction bases numbered 7, after V lost 4 bases and J lost 4 bases. The CDR3 sequence is 15 residues long. The CDR3 here is CASSPDRVQNQPQHF. DNA for the CDR3: TGTGCCAGCAGCCCGGACAGGGTTCAGAATCAGCCCCAGCATTTT.

The V gene is TRBV12-3 or TRBV12-4, the J gene TRBJ1-1; tentatively, D is TRBD1 (6 bases). CDR3 length: 12 amino acids. Between the trimmed V and J ends, which lost 9 bases and 7 bases, there was a span of 15 bases. CDR3 protein: CASKQGLGEAFF. CDR3 DNA sequence: TGTGCCAGTAAGCAGGGGTTAGGTGAAGCTTTCTTT.

This clone appeared a few times. The chain uses TRBV5-1 and TRBJ1-6; no firm D call. The CDR3 is 16 amino acids. Trimming removed 0 bases at V and 7 bases at J, with 14 bases between. Per the germline V gene, CDR1 is SGHRS and CDR2 is YFSETQ. CDR3 in DNA: TGCGCCAGCAGCTTGGGTTCAGGTGCGAAAAATTCACCCCTCCACTTT. The encoded protein is CASSLGSGAKNSPLHF.

V usage is TRBV9 and J usage is TRBJ1-1; D remains ambiguous. The CDR3 is made up of 16 amino acids. Germline V lookup: CDR1 SGDLS, CDR2 YYNGEE. With 1 base removed from V and 0 bases from J, the gap between germline ends came to 13 bases. In DNA, the CDR3 is TGTGCCAGCAGCGTATCAACGCAGCGGCTGAACACTGAAGCTTTCTTT. This sequence encodes CASSVSTQRLNTEAFF.

The genes are TRBV2 and TRBJ2-7, with TRBD1 matching over 8 bases. After removal of 1 base from V and 4 bases from J, the junction contained 9 bases not matched to a gene. Germline CDR1 SNHLY, CDR2 FYNNEI. This CDR3 spans 16 amino acids. CDR3 nucleotide sequence: TGTGCCAGCAGTGAAGGGCGAGGACAGGGATTATACGAGCAGTACTTC. Translation gives CASSEGRGQGLYEQYF.